What follows are 15 T cell receptor beta chains derived from one specimen sequenced in a study of siplizumab effects on memory and regulatory T cells. The repertoire was sequenced with immunoSEQ multiplex PCR; TCRdb's copy has only in-frame clones and lacks some. Among some 97,000 clones listed, about 92% were seen once. Sequencing was performed on Tregs sorted from blood. All receptors come from a human donor in good health.

The chain has TRBV10-3 and TRBJ2-1; weak D call: TRBD2 (6 bases). Germline V gene data show CDR1 as ENHRY and CDR2 as SYGVKD. Trimming cost V 2 bases and J 4 bases, with 12 bases left between them. CDR3 length equals 15 residues. CDR3 DNA sequence: TGTGCCATCAGTGAGATCCAGCGGGCATACAATGAGCAGTTCTTC. This translates into CAISEIQRAYNEQFF.

The chain employs TRBV2 and TRBJ2-5; D unresolved. The germline V gene has CDR1 SNHLY and CDR2 FYNNEI. The CDR3 runs 12 residues. V dropped 7 bases and J dropped 5 bases, with 11 bases sitting between them. The DNA of the CDR3 is TGTGCCAGCACTGCAAGCCGGGAGACCCAGTACTTC. Its translation: CASTASRETQYF.

The genes are TRBV5-1 and TRBJ2-5; tentatively, D is TRBD1 (6 bases). Trimming took 3 bases from V and 2 from J, leaving 14 bases between them. Germline CDR1 reads SGHRS; CDR2 reads YFSETQ. The CDR3 has 15 residues. The CDR3 coding sequence is TGCGCCAGCAGCTGGGGCACAGGGCTACAAGAGACCCAGTACTTC. Translating it yields CASSWGTGLQETQYF.

The gene calls are TRBV4-1 and TRBJ2-1; 7 nucleotides align to TRBD2. V lost 1 base to trimming and J lost 6 bases; unmatched junction nucleotides: 9. CDR1 MGHRA and CDR2 YSYEKL come from the germline V gene. The CDR3 spans 16 residues. The CDR3: CASSQVSGLRGNEQFF. The CDR3 DNA reads as TGCGCCAGCAGCCAAGTTTCGGGACTACGCGGCAATGAGCAGTTCTTC.

The genes are TRBV28 and TRBJ2-7; perhaps D is TRBD1 or TRBD2 (5 bases each). Germline loops: CDR1 MDHEN, CDR2 SYDVKM. V was clipped by 6 bases and J by 4 bases, with 13 bases between them. This CDR3 has 13 amino acids. This CDR3 reads CASRGPEAYEQYF. The DNA for the CDR3 is TGTGCCAGCAGGGGACCCGAGGCATACGAGCAGTACTTC.

The sample holds one count of this clone. V gene TRBV27 combines with J gene TRBJ2-7; 12 bases are a match to TRBD2. The CDR3 is made up of 16 amino acids. The germline V gene has CDR1 MNHEY and CDR2 SMNVEV (reference sequence). V lost 6 bases and J lost 5; bases outside the gene matches: 11. In DNA, the CDR3 is TGTGCCAGCAGGAGACTAGCGGGAGTTTTTTATGACGAGCAGTACTTC. Translation gives CASRRLAGVFYDEQYF.

The chain carries TRBV9 and TRBJ2-1; TRBD2 matches at 8 bases. Germline loops: CDR1 SGDLS, CDR2 YYNGEE. V lost 4 bases, J lost 2 bases, and 5 bases stayed unmatched. The CDR3 runs to 15 residues. The CDR3 region is CASSPRLAPYNEQFF. CDR3 coding DNA: TGTGCCAGCAGCCCCCGACTAGCGCCCTACAATGAGCAGTTCTTC.

This clone was detected only a few times. The DNA for the CDR3 is TGTGCCAGTACTCGGACAGGGGGCCTGCTAGGAGTCAGCTACACCTTC. It translates to CASTRTGGLLGVSYTF. This sequence joins TRBV19 and TRBJ1-2; TRBD1 matches 11 bases. The CDR3 extends over 16 amino acids. Germline V gene data show CDR1 as LNHDA and CDR2 as SQIVND (reference sequence). V dropped 7 bases and J dropped 9; count of bases not matched to a gene: 16.

This chain connects TRBV28 to TRBJ1-2; D may be TRBD1 (6 bases). The CDR3 runs 15 residues. CDR1 is MDHEN, CDR2 SYDVKM, per germline. With 2 bases removed from V and 4 bases from J, the gap between germline ends came to 14 bases. The CDR3 loop reads CASSLNRDSFYGYTF. CDR3 sequence (DNA): TGTGCCAGCAGTTTAAACAGGGACTCTTTCTATGGCTACACCTTC.

This clone was seen only once. J is TRBJ2-1 and V is TRBV6-5, with 13 positions matching TRBD2. The V gene's germline CDR1 is MNHEY and CDR2 SVGAGI. Losses at the gene ends were 3 bases for V and 10 bases for J; bases not matched to a gene: 6. CDR3 size: 15 residues. The CDR3 loop is CASSYTSGRVKEQFF. The CDR3 nucleotides are TGTGCCAGCAGTTATACTAGCGGGAGGGTGAAGGAGCAGTTCTTC.

The chain recombines TRBV19 with TRBJ2-7; perhaps TRBD1 as D (5 bases). Trimming stripped 4 bases from V and 1 base from J, with 8 bases between. This CDR3 has 13 amino acids. Germline CDR1 LNHDA, CDR2 SQIVND (reference sequence). The CDR3 loop is CASSNPGSYEQYF. CDR3 nucleotides: TGTGCCAGTAGTAACCCAGGGTCCTACGAGCAGTACTTC.

This clone has just a few counts. The CDR3 loop is CSCKAGGGTYEQYF. The CDR3 bases are TGCAGTTGCAAGGCGGGAGGTGGCACCTACGAGCAGTACTTC. This chain joins TRBV29-1 and TRBJ2-7; 8 bases match TRBD2. The V gene's germline CDR1 is SQVTM and CDR2 ANQGSEA. The CDR3 sequence is 14 residues long.

V usage is TRBV4-2 and J usage is TRBJ2-5; TRBD1 agrees at 8 bases. The CDR3 totals 15 residues. V lost 1 base and J lost 3; bases outside the gene matches: 4. Looked up from germline, CDR1 is LGHNA and CDR2 is YNFKEQ. The CDR3 DNA reads as TGTGCCAGCAGCCAAGGGGGACAGGTCGAAGAGACCCAGTACTTC. Amino acids: CASSQGGQVEETQYF.

The chain links TRBV28 to TRBJ2-7; D call uncertain. Trimming left V 6 bases short and J 2 bases short, with 11 bases between. The germline gives CDR1 MDHEN, CDR2 SYDVKM. This CDR3 is built from 13 residues. The CDR3 protein is CASRGTSPYEQYF. The CDR3 bases are TGTGCCAGCAGGGGCACTTCCCCCTACGAGCAGTACTTC. The full variable domain, its missing parts supplied by reference TRBV28 and TRBJ2-7, is DVKVTQSSRYLVKRTGEKVFLECVQDMDHENMFWYRQDPGLGLRLIYFSYDVKMKEKGDIPEGYSVSREKKERFSLILESASTNQTSMYLCASRGTSPYEQYFGPGTRLTVT.

V and J are TRBV6-5 and TRBJ2-7; 7 positions match TRBD1. The CDR3 spans 13 residues. Germline-derived CDR1 and CDR2 are MNHEY and SVGAGI. Losses at the gene ends were 6 bases for V and 4 bases for J; bases not matched to a gene: 6. The CDR3 region is CASRWTGLYEQYF. In DNA, the CDR3 is TGTGCCAGCAGGTGGACAGGCCTTTACGAGCAGTACTTC.